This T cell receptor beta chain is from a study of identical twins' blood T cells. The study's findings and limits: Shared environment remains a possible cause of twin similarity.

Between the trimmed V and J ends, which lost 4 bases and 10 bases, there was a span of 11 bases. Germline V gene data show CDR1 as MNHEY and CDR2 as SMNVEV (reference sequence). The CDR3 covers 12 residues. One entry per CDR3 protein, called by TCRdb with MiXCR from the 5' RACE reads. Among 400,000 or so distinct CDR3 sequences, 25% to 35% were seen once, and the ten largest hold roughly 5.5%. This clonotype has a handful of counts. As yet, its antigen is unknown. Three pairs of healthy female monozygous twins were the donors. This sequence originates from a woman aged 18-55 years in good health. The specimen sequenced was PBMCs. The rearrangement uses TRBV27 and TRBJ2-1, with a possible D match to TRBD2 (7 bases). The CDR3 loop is CASSWGGTEQFF. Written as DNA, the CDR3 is TGTGCCAGCAGTTGGGGGGGCACGGAGCAGTTCTTC.